This T cell receptor beta chain was retrieved from a study of blood T cells in healthy people across ages. Germline CDR1 reads MGHRA; CDR2 reads YSYEKL. This CDR3 comprises 17 residues. The V segment lost 4 bases and the J segment 6 bases; nucleotides outside the gene matches: 13. Through a sample-barcoded 5' primer and a J-beta primer mix, a second PCR was run for 7 to 11 cycles. Every molecule of cDNA carried a tag from a template-switch adaptor with 12 random nucleotides. TCRdb ran MiXCR on the 5' RACE reads and lists one entry per CDR3 protein. Here the sample spans about 800,000 distinct CDR3 sequences, 58% being singletons.

This TCR came from a man aged 25-45 years in good health. V is TRBV4-1 and J is TRBJ2-1; TRBD2 matches at 9 bases. Material: blood. As DNA, the CDR3 is TGCGCCAGCAGCCTAATAACGTCCGGGACTAGCTTCAATGAGCAGTTCTTC. Protein: CASSLITSGTSFNEQFF.